This entry lists 14 T cell receptor beta chains sequenced from one sample in a study of low-dose radiotherapy and immunotherapy resistance in tumors. The time point here: after trial treatment. Described treatment: LDRT plus nivolumab, ipilimumab, low-dose cyclophosphamide and aspirin (RACIN trial). Gene-specific TRAV and TRBV primers were used for first-strand cDNA, covering alpha and beta chains. TCRs were put through approximately 20 PCR cycles of amplification with Phusion. A constant-region primer and the V-primer adapter served as the primer pair. TCRdb itself ran the reads through MiXCR, one entry per CDR3 protein. The table records around 80,000 distinct CDR3 sequences, about a sixth of them present only once. The specimen was PBMCs, collected after low-dose radiotherapy plus immunotherapy. Receptors originate from a male donor with prostate cancer.

In this sample, this clonotype turned up many times. The V call is TRBV5-1, the J call TRBJ2-7; 9 positions agree with TRBD1. Germline lookup yields CDR1 SGHRS and CDR2 YFSETQ. V dropped 4 bases and J dropped 5; count of bases not matched to a gene: 7. This CDR3 has 14 residues. DNA for the CDR3: TGCGCCAGCAGCCAGGGACAGGGATTTAACGAGCAGTACTTC. Translation: CASSQGQGFNEQYF.

Details on this clonotype: A far bigger clonotype differs at one base, so this is likely a read error. V usage is TRBV6-8 and J usage is TRBJ1-4; D remains ambiguous. Trimming took 5 bases from V and 7 from J, leaving 17 bases between them. The CDR3 runs to 15 residues. CDR1 and CDR2 (germline): MNHGY, SAAAGT. CDR3 nucleotide sequence: TGTGCCAGCAGTCTTGGCCCCGGAGGAGGTGAAAAACTGTTTTTT. Protein sequence: CASSLGPGGGEKLFF.

This clonotype appeared many times. The chain is built from TRBV20-1 and TRBJ1-1; D not resolved. V was cut by 0 bases and J by 1 base, with 9 bases left in between. In germline, CDR1 is DFQATT, CDR2 SNEGSKA (reference sequence). The CDR3 length is 14 residues. Here the CDR3 reads CSARDERGNTEAFF. DNA for the CDR3: TGCAGTGCTAGAGATGAACGGGGGAACACTGAAGCTTTCTTT.

This clonotype has only a few counts. This chain links TRBV12-3 or TRBV12-4 with TRBJ1-5, with a tentative D call TRBD1 (6 bases). Trimming shortened V by 4 bases and J by 3 bases, and 16 bases separated the two germline ends. This CDR3 is built from 16 residues. CDR3 DNA: TGTGCCAGCAGTTCGGGGTCAGGACAGAACAATCAGCCCCAGCATTTT. Amino acid sequence: CASSSGSGQNNQPQHF.

This clonotype was observed many times. V is TRBV7-9 and J is TRBJ1-3; D not resolved. The germline CDR1 and CDR2 sequences are SEHNR and FQNEAQ (reference sequence). The V gene lost 0 bases and the J gene lost 2 bases, with 5 bases spanning the gap. CDR3 length: 14 amino acids. This chain's CDR3 is CASSLADAGNTIYF. The CDR3 bases are TGTGCCAGCAGCTTAGCGGACGCTGGAAACACCATATATTTT.

This clonotype was found many times. This rearrangement joins TRBV12-3 or TRBV12-4 to TRBJ2-5; a weak D match, TRBD1 (6 bases). This CDR3 region has 11 residues. Deletions cut 9 bases from V and 4 bases from J, with 9 bases between. For the CDR3, the DNA is TGTGCCAGTGGGGGCGGAGAGACCCAGTACTTC. Translation: CASGGGETQYF.

Points on this clonotype: This is likely a read error, given that the CDR3 carries no conserved phenylalanine or tryptophan at its end. The DNA is omitted, as the CDR3 cannot be located on it reliably, and the CDR3 follows TCRdb's listing. The chain has TRBV6-5 and TRBJ2-1; the D call in the table, TRBD2, was not verified against the DNA. The CDR3 length is 9 residues, termini included. Germline-derived CDR1 and CDR2 are MNHEY and SVGAGI. The CDR3 loop reads CASSLSLAG.

This clonotype is medium-sized within its sample. The chain joins TRBV5-5 to TRBJ2-5, with TRBD1 matching over 10 bases. Germline V gives CDR1 SGHKS, CDR2 YYEKEE (reference sequence). There are 18 residues in the CDR3. V was pared by 4 bases and J by 0 bases, with 12 bases of the junction left unmatched. CDR3 sequence (DNA): TGTGCCAGCAGCCCCCCCGGGACAGGGGCTTTGGACCAAGAGACCCAGTACTTC. Protein product: CASSPPGTGALDQETQYF.

This clonotype was observed at least ten times. This sequence joins TRBV7-2 and TRBJ2-1; 12 bases fit TRBD2. CDR3 length: 16 residues. V shed 4 bases and J 6 bases; nucleotides not matched to a gene: 7. CDR1 is SGHTA, CDR2 FQGNSA, per germline. CDR3 in DNA: TGTGCCAGCAGCTCTTCGACTAGCGGGAGATTCAATGAGCAGTTCTTC. Amino acids: CASSSSTSGRFNEQFF.

This clonotype was found many times. The chain uses TRBV19 and TRBJ2-2; D call uncertain. The CDR3 sequence is 14 residues long. V was shortened by 4 bases and J by 0 bases, with 6 bases between the two germline ends. Germline lookup yields CDR1 LNHDA and CDR2 SQIVND (reference sequence). CDR3 sequence: CASSTFSNTGELFF. The CDR3, as DNA: TGTGCCAGTAGTACTTTTTCGAACACCGGGGAGCTGTTTTTT.

This clonotype was seen at least ten times. The rearrangement uses TRBV12-3 or TRBV12-4 and TRBJ2-7; possibly TRBD2 for D (5 bases). This CDR3 region has 16 residues. V lost 0 bases and J 0 bases, leaving 12 bases between the germline ends. CDR3 loop: CASSLAYVGSSYEQYF. CDR3 sequence (DNA): TGTGCCAGCAGTTTAGCGTATGTAGGGAGCTCCTACGAGCAGTACTTC.

This clonotype was picked up many times. The chain joins TRBV20-1 to TRBJ2-7, with TRBD1 identical over 11 bases. The CDR3 loop spans 16 amino acids. Germline assignment: CDR1 DFQATT and CDR2 SNEGSKA (reference sequence). V shed 0 bases, J shed 4 bases, and the junction held 8 bases outside the gene matches. CDR3 sequence: CSARDTGQGAVYEQYF. The CDR3 DNA is TGCAGTGCTAGAGACACCGGACAGGGGGCTGTGTACGAGCAGTACTTC.

This clonotype was counted at least ten times. This chain uses TRBV29-1 with TRBJ2-5, with TRBD2 identical over 14 bases. The CDR3 runs to 16 residues. Germline V gene lookup returns CDR1 SQVTM and CDR2 ANQGSEA. Losses at the gene ends were 4 bases for V and 5 bases for J; bases not matched to a gene: 9. The CDR3 protein is CSVALGTSGSMETQYF. DNA of the CDR3: TGCAGCGTTGCCCTCGGGACTAGCGGGAGTATGGAGACCCAGTACTTC.

Many counts were recorded for this clonotype. V gene TRBV7-9 combines with J gene TRBJ1-4; TRBD1 might be the D (5 bases). CDR1 SEHNR and CDR2 FQNEAQ come from the germline V gene (reference sequence). The V and J ends lost 5 bases and 14 bases respectively, with 15 bases between them. This CDR3 is 12 amino acids long. CDR3 loop: CASSPDVWGLFF. The CDR3 region has the DNA TGTGCCAGCAGCCCGGACGTGTGGGGGCTGTTTTTT.